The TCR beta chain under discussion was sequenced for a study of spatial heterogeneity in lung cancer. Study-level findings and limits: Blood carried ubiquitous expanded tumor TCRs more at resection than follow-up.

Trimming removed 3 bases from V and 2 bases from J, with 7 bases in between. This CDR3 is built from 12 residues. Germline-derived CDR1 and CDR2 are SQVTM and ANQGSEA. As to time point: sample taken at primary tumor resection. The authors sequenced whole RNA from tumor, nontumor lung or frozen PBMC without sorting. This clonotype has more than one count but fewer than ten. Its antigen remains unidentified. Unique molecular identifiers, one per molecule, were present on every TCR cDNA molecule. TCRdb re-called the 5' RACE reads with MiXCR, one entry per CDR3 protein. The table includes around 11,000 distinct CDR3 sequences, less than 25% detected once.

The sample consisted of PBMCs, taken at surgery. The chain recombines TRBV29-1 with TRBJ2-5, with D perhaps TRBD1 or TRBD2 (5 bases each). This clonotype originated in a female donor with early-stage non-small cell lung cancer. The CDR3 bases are TGCAGCGTTGATGGGGGACAAGAGACCCAGTACTTC. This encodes CSVDGGQETQYF. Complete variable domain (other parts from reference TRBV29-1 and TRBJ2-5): SAVISQKPSRDICQRGTSLTIQCQVDSQVTMMFWYRQQPGQSLTLIATANQGSEATYESGFVIDKFPISRPNLTFSTLTVSNMSPEDSSIYLCSVDGGQETQYFGPGTRLLVL.